This T cell receptor (beta chain) is from a study of stem cell transplantation in POMP-related autoinflammatory disease (TCRdb year 2021). With regard to the full study: The study hypothesized that defective thymoproteasomes impair MHC class I-dependent CD8+ T-cell differentiation and positive selection, skewing the TRB repertoire. Prior to transplant, the patients had CD4+ naive T-cell skewing, low CD8+ T-cell proportions, and decreased T-cell cytokine secretion. To find out how POMP deficiency affects T-cell receptor beta repertoire diversity and CDR3 characteristics, high-throughput TRB sequencing was used. Study-wide findings and limitations: In PRAID patients, the trend toward lower diversity and increased clonality reached statistical significance only for regulatory T cells. A trend toward lower TRB diversity and higher clonality was observed in PRAID patients across all analyzed T-cell subsets. The number of unique TRB V-J gene pairings was restricted in PRAID patients.

Library method: the immunoSEQ multiplex PCR assay. The original methods were these. Repertoire diversity was quantified with Shannon entropy, accounting for clonal size distribution. The Gini-Simpson index (Simpson_1-D) was used to measure inequality in clonotype distribution. TCRdb holds this immuneACCESS table with in-frame rearrangements only. Some clones are missing; in checked studies, unresolved V genes explain under half, and the rest has no known cause. V and J calls and clone size are copied from that table; D and trimming were computed from the DNA. For this sample the table gives 33,000 or so clones, of which about 91% were detected only once. The leading ten clones occupy approximately 0.72% of the sample. From the cysteine through the phenylalanine, the CDR3 covers 14 amino acids. The kept DNA is CDR3 alone, 42 bases in frame from the first base. The germline V gene encodes CDR1 SGDLS and CDR2 YYNGEE.

This clone was seen just once. Its specific antigen is unknown. At one of its ends the junction is not consistent with the germline gene, which may arise from a read error. The time point tag for this specimen amounts to: before hematopoietic stem cell transplant. PRAID was a condition in which autoinflammation came alongside prominent immunodeficiency. Prior to TRB sequencing, T-cell subsets (conventional T cells, CD8+ T cells, regulatory T cells, T follicular helper cells) were sorted. The receptor's source is a human donor with POMP-related autoinflammation and immune dysregulation (PRAID). The chain employs TRBV9 and TRBJ1-6; the central 7 bases match TRBD1. The sequencing here drew on CD4+ T cells from PBMCs, taken before stem cell transplantation. For the CDR3, the sequence is CVSSLQGNNSPLHF. The DNA is TGTGTCAGCAGCCTACAGGGGAATAATTCACCCCTCCACTTT.